A single sample gave rise to the 10 T cell receptor beta chains below, sequenced in a study of OX40 agonist ivuxolimab in advanced cancers. Sequenced by immunoSEQ multiplex PCR; TCRdb stores in-frame clones only, minus some. This table holds fewer than 90,000 clones, around 86% found once. This sample comprised CD4+ or CD8+ T cells sorted from blood, obtained in a trial of the OX40 agonist ivuxolimab. Every receptor here comes from an adult with an advanced solid tumor such as melanoma, head and neck, liver or kidney cancer.

The chain carries TRBV27 and TRBJ1-3; D is possibly TRBD1 (6 bases). The CDR3 has 16 residues. The ends were cut back, 2 bases at V and 3 bases at J, with 14 bases in the middle. Germline CDR1 and CDR2: MNHEY and SMNVEV (reference sequence). The CDR3 region is CASSLIGGAGGNTIYF. CDR3 sequence (DNA): TGTGCCAGCAGTTTAATCGGGGGGGCAGGTGGAAACACCATATATTTT.

The chain uses TRBV9 and TRBJ2-1; D is undetermined. Germline V gene sequence: CDR1 SGDLS, CDR2 YYNGEE. V lost 0 bases and J 8 bases, leaving 9 bases between the germline ends. CDR3 length equals 13 residues. CDR3 protein: CASSVVIRDEQFF. CDR3 sequence (DNA): TGTGCCAGCAGCGTAGTGATTAGGGATGAGCAGTTCTTC.

This clone has only one observation. The chain has TRBV7-2 and TRBJ2-3; perhaps TRBD1 as D (5 bases). The germline V and J ends were trimmed by 8 bases and 3 bases, with 15 bases remaining between them. CDR3 size: 14 residues. CDR1 and CDR2 from the germline V gene are SGHTA and FQGNSA. The CDR3 region has the DNA TGTGCCAGCCTCAGGGCGGTTGGGACAGATACGCAGTATTTT. This translates into CASLRAVGTDTQYF.

The chain joins TRBV5-1 to TRBJ1-2, with 9 nucleotides matching TRBD1. Germline assignment: CDR1 SGHRS and CDR2 YFSETQ. The CDR3 consists of 13 residues. V shed 4 bases, J shed 8 bases, and the junction held 6 bases outside the gene matches. The CDR3, as DNA: TGCGCCAGCAGCGCCAGGACAGGGGACGGCTACACCTTC. The encoded protein is CASSARTGDGYTF.

This clone was observed once. V is TRBV29-1 and J is TRBJ2-5, with TRBD1 identical over 10 bases. The CDR3 has 18 amino acids. CDR1 is SQVTM and CDR2 is ANQGSEA in the germline V gene. J gave up 2 bases and V 6 bases, and 18 bases lay outside the gene matches. CDR3 nucleotides: TGCAGCGTCGGGACAGGGGCGGGGTATTTTGTGGGTCAAGAGACCCAGTACTTC. Translated, it gives CSVGTGAGYFVGQETQYF.

The chain uses TRBV18 and TRBJ2-3; unclear D gene. The CDR3 totals 15 residues. Trimming stripped 3 bases from V and 4 bases from J, with 14 bases between. CDR1 and CDR2 from the germline V gene are KGHSH and LQKENI. CDR3 amino acids: CASSPPRGVPDTQYF. CDR3 sequence (DNA): TGTGCCAGCTCACCCCCCCGTGGAGTACCAGATACGCAGTATTTT.

This chain connects TRBV6-5 to TRBJ1-3; tentative D call: TRBD1 (5 bases). Germline values: CDR1 MNHEY, CDR2 SVGAGI. The CDR3 extends over 14 amino acids. Deletions cut 2 bases from V and 3 bases from J, with 8 bases between. CDR3 sequence: CASSYGQGGNTIYF. CDR3 coding DNA: TGTGCCAGCAGTTACGGTCAGGGTGGAAACACCATATATTTT.

This clone was counted once. The chain carries TRBV14 and TRBJ2-2, with TRBD1 matching 8 bases. The J segment lost 5 bases and the V segment lost 5 bases, leaving 10 bases of the junction unmatched. The CDR3 covers 16 residues. Per germline, CDR1 SGHDN and CDR2 FVKESK. CDR3 coding DNA: TGTGCCAGCAGCGGATTTGGACAGGGTGGTACCGGGGAGCTGTTTTTT. It is translated as CASSGFGQGGTGELFF.

The V gene is TRBV7-2, the J gene TRBJ1-2, with 7 bases aligning to TRBD1. Losses at the gene ends were 5 bases for V and 5 bases for J; bases not matched to a gene: 11. The CDR3 loop spans 15 amino acids. Germline V gene lookup returns CDR1 SGHTA and CDR2 FQGNSA. The CDR3 region has the DNA TGTGCCAGCAGCGATACCCAACAGGGGATTTATGGCTACACCTTC. It encodes CASSDTQQGIYGYTF.

This clone was counted once. The chain links TRBV15 to TRBJ2-7; tentatively, D is TRBD1 or TRBD2 (5 bases each). Germline-derived CDR1 and CDR2 are LNHNV and YYDKDF (reference sequence). CDR3 length: 15 residues. V lost 1 base and J 3 bases, leaving 13 bases between the germline ends. In DNA form, the CDR3 reads TGTGCCACCAGCAGAGTGCGACGGGACCACTACGAGCAGTACTTC. It yields the protein CATSRVRRDHYEQYF.